This is a list of T cell receptor beta chains from one sample in a study of post-analysis software for immune sequencing data. TCRdb called the PCR reads again in MiXCR, with one record for every CDR3 protein. The sample comprises 150,000 to 200,000 distinct CDR3 sequences, approximately 30% of which are singletons, and 1.5% rests with the top ten. The sequencing sample was made of blood. These receptor sequences come from a girl between 10 and 17 years old with multiple sclerosis. The CDR3 runs from the conserved cysteine through the conserved F or W. A D gene is named only where the DNA matches it firmly. Some rows mark clone size as missing; the rest say once, few, many or name a class of expanded clone.

CDR3,DNA,J,size,D,V
CSVEAPQQGAGKDTQYF,TGCAGCGTTGAAGCCCCTCAACAGGGGGCAGGGAAGGATACGCAGTATTTT,TRBJ2-3,NA,TRBD1,TRBV29-1
CSVLGVSIQYF,TGCAGCGTTCTAGGTGTGAGCATTCAGTACTTC,TRBJ2-4,many,NA,TRBV29-1
CASSTTGGNNSPLHF,TGTGCCAGCAGTACGACAGGGGGGAATAATTCACCCCTCCACTTT,TRBJ1-6,few,TRBD1,TRBV28
CSALMGPENEKLFF,TGCAGCGCGCTGATGGGTCCTGAAAATGAAAAACTGTTTTTT,TRBJ1-4,NA,NA,TRBV29-1
CASSRTGWNEQFF,TGTGCCAGCAGTCGCACAGGGTGGAATGAGCAGTTCTTC,TRBJ2-1,NA,NA,TRBV11-3
CASSRTGTGEKLFF,TGTGCCAGCAGCCGGACAGGGACGGGAGAAAAACTGTTTTTT,TRBJ1-4,many,TRBD1,TRBV5-6
CAGSLIGTSGIDNEQFF,TGTGCCGGCAGTTTAATCGGCACTAGCGGGATTGATAATGAGCAGTTCTTC,TRBJ2-1,NA,TRBD2,TRBV27
CASSSRGGTDTQYF,TGCGCCAGCAGCTCGAGAGGGGGCACAGATACGCAGTATTTT,TRBJ2-3,NA,NA,TRBV5-1
CSVRINTEAFF,TGCAGCGTTCGGATCAACACTGAAGCTTTCTTT,TRBJ1-1,few,NA,TRBV29-1
CASSKGVDLYNEQFF,TGTGCCAGCAGTAAGGGGGTGGATCTCTACAATGAGCAGTTCTTC,TRBJ2-1,NA,NA,TRBV12-3/TRBV12-4
CSAPRGEVKNNEQFF,TGCAGTGCTCCTCGGGGGGAGGTGAAAAACAATGAGCAGTTCTTC,TRBJ2-1,many,TRBD2,TRBV20-1
CASSPLPGQAYEQYF,TGTGCCAGCAGCCCCCTTCCGGGACAGGCGTACGAGCAGTACTTC,TRBJ2-7,NA,TRBD1,TRBV6-5
CASSLIRDTQYF,TGTGCCAGCAGTTTGATTCGGGATACGCAGTATTTT,TRBJ2-3,many,NA,TRBV12-3/TRBV12-4
CASSVEAADNYEQYF,TGTGCCAGCAGCGTAGAGGCAGCAGACAACTACGAGCAGTACTTC,TRBJ2-7,NA,NA,TRBV9
CASRARGGTEAFF,TGTGCCAGCAGGGCGAGGGGAGGGACTGAAGCTTTCTTT,TRBJ1-1,many,NA,TRBV12-3/TRBV12-4
CAISESWGENDEQYF,TGTGCCATCAGTGAGTCGTGGGGGGAGAATGACGAGCAGTACTTC,TRBJ2-7,few,NA,TRBV10-3
CSAPLVGTGGSYGYTF,TGCAGTGCTCCTCTGGTGGGGACAGGGGGCTCCTATGGCTACACCTTC,TRBJ1-2,NA,TRBD1,TRBV20-1
CAWSVNTQETQYF,TGTGCCTGGAGTGTAAATACTCAAGAGACCCAGTACTTC,TRBJ2-5,NA,NA,TRBV30
CASSPRDLSYEQYF,TGCGCCAGCAGCCCCCGGGACCTATCCTACGAGCAGTACTTC,TRBJ2-7,many,NA,TRBV4-1
CASSQDRDRLSSTF,TGCGCCAGCAGCCAAGATCGGGACCGCCTATCAAGCACCTTC,TRBJ1-2,NA,NA,TRBV4-1